These T cell receptor beta chains were read from a single sample in a study of cytomegalovirus exposure and HLA in healthy donors. TCRdb's table, derived via immunoSEQ multiplex PCR, lists solely in-frame clones and lacks some. The data hold fewer than 200,000 clones, with approximately 80% observed a single time. The sample consisted of PBMCs. The receptors shown here come from a man younger than 40 in good health and CMV-seronegative. The CDR3 runs from the conserved cysteine through the conserved F or W. The D gene is left open where the match is weak. Some rows have no size entry. The others give once, few or many, or a class for an expanded clone.

d_gene	v_gene	j_gene	abundance	CDR3nt	CDR3aa
TRBD2	TRBV15	TRBJ2-7	few	TGTGCCACCAGCAGAGGCCTAGCGGGGAACGAGCAGTACTTC	CATSRGLAGNEQYF
TRBD2	TRBV7-9	TRBJ2-3	.	TGTGCCAGCAGCTCGACTAGCTTGAAACAAACAGATACGCAGTATTTT	CASSSTSLKQTDTQYF
TRBD1	TRBV29-1	TRBJ1-2	.	TGCAGCGTAGTCCGGGACAGCCTCTATGGCTACACCTTC	CSVVRDSLYGYTF
TRBD2	TRBV6-1	TRBJ2-7	.	TGTGCCAGCAGTGGGGTCTTAAGCGGGGCCCTTTACTACGAGCAGTACTTC	CASSGVLSGALYYEQYF
.	TRBV28	TRBJ1-5	.	TGTGCCAGCAGTTTGACTAATAGCAATCAGCCCCAGCATTTT	CASSLTNSNQPQHF
TRBD2	TRBV12-5	TRBJ2-1	.	TGTGCTAGTGGTTTGAGACCCCTAGCGGGAAAAGGCTCCTACAATGAGCAGTTCTTC	CASGLRPLAGKGSYNEQFF
.	TRBV10-1	TRBJ2-2	.	TGCGCCAGTCGAGACTCGTCCGGGGAGCTGTTTTTT	CASRDSSGELFF
.	TRBV7-2	TRBJ1-1	.	TGTGCCAGCACCCAGCAGGGTGTTGCGAACACTGAAGCTTTCTTT	CASTQQGVANTEAFF
.	TRBV5-1	TRBJ2-7	.	TGCGCCAGCAGCGCCTCCACACAGTATCTTTCGTACGAGCAGTACTTC	CASSASTQYLSYEQYF
TRBD2	TRBV9	TRBJ2-1	.	TGTGCCAGCAGCCCTAGCGGGGGGGACTACAATGAGCAGTTCTTC	CASSPSGGDYNEQFF
.	TRBV15	TRBJ2-7	.	TGTGCCACCAGCAGAGACCTAGTAGGAGGTTCGTACGAGCAGTACTTC	CATSRDLVGGSYEQYF
TRBD2	TRBV15	TRBJ2-3	.	TGTGCCACCAGCAGAGATTTGCTAGCGGGAATTCACAAGGATACGCAGTATTTT	CATSRDLLAGIHKDTQYF
.	TRBV5-1	TRBJ1-3	.	TGCGCCAGCAACCTCGGGGGAGGGACAATTGGAAACACCATATATTTT	CASNLGGGTIGNTIYF
TRBD1	TRBV5-4	TRBJ2-7	.	TGTGCCAGCAGCGGAACAGGGGGCTACGAGCAGTACTTC	CASSGTGGYEQYF
.	TRBV5-1	TRBJ2-2	.	TGCGCCAGTGAGCTTAGCTCGAACACCGGGGAGCTGTTTTTT	CASELSSNTGELFF
TRBD1	TRBV4-1	TRBJ1-5	.	TGCGCCAGCAGCCATGGGACAGGGTACCAGCCCCAGCATTTT	CASSHGTGYQPQHF
.	TRBV5-8	TRBJ2-7	.	TGTGCCAGCAGCTTGGATGGGAGGGAGCAGTACTTC	CASSLDGREQYF
TRBD2	TRBV10-3	TRBJ2-1	.	TGTGCCATCACCCCTAGCGGGAGAATTGGGGACAATGAGCAGTTCTTC	CAITPSGRIGDNEQFF
.	TRBV29-1	TRBJ2-4	.	TGCAGCGCCGGAGTAGGACAGTTCAAAAACATTCAGTACTTC	CSAGVGQFKNIQYF
.	TRBV9	TRBJ1-6	.	TGTGCCAGCAGCGTAGCGGGGGGATTTAATTCACCCCTCCACTTT	CASSVAGGFNSPLHF
.	TRBV11-2	TRBJ2-3	.	TGTGCCAGCAGCTTAACACCAGATACGCAGTATTTT	CASSLTPDTQYF
.	TRBV13	TRBJ1-2	.	TGTGCCAGCAGCTTAGCAGGGGCGATTAACTATGGCTACACCTTC	CASSLAGAINYGYTF
TRBD2	TRBV2	TRBJ2-7	once	TGTGCCAGCAAAACACGGGAGGCAACCTACGAGCAGTACTTC	CASKTREATYEQYF
TRBD1	TRBV5-1	TRBJ2-1	.	TGCGCCAGCAGCTCGGTCCCCAAGACAGGGGTGGCCTACAATGAGCAGTTCTTC	CASSSVPKTGVAYNEQFF
TRBD2	TRBV30	TRBJ2-2	.	TGTGCCTGGAGTGTAGATTGGGCGGGGGGAGCGAACACCGGGGAGCTGTTTTTT	CAWSVDWAGGANTGELFF
.	TRBV30	TRBJ2-3	.	TGTGCCTGGAGTGTAATTGGTGGAGGCTCAGCTACGCAGTATTTT	CAWSVIGGGSATQYF
TRBD1	TRBV2	TRBJ2-1	.	TGTGCCAGCACGGGACAGGGGGGTGAGCAGTTCTTC	CASTGQGGEQFF
.	TRBV27	TRBJ2-7	.	TGTGCCAGCAGATATGGGTCAGGTTTCGAGCAGTACTTC	CASRYGSGFEQYF
.	TRBV27	TRBJ2-1	once	TGTGCCAGCAGCGCCGGGAATGAGCAGTTCTTC	CASSAGNEQFF
TRBD1	TRBV5-1	TRBJ2-1	.	TGCGCCAGCAGCATACTGAGACAGGGGAGGTCCAATGAGCAGTTCTTC	CASSILRQGRSNEQFF
TRBD1	TRBV7-9	TRBJ2-1	once	TGTGCCAGCAGCCTAGGGGGCCCCGCCTACAATGAGCAGTTCTTC	CASSLGGPAYNEQFF
.	TRBV19	TRBJ2-7	.	TGTGCCAGTAGTAACTCAGGGGACGAGCAGTACTTC	CASSNSGDEQYF
.	TRBV28	TRBJ1-1	once	TGTGCCAGCAGTTTCGGTACTGAAGCTTTCTTT	CASSFGTEAFF
.	TRBV15	TRBJ1-1	.	TGTGCCACCGGGGTAACAGGGAGTGACACTGAAGCTTTCTTT	CATGVTGSDTEAFF
TRBD2	TRBV18	TRBJ2-1	.	TGTGCCAGCTCACCGGGAGGGTCAGACGTCAATGAGCAGTTCTTC	CASSPGGSDVNEQFF
.	TRBV7-3	TRBJ2-1	.	TGTGCCAGCAGCTATACAGGGCCCTACAATGAGCAGTTCTTC	CASSYTGPYNEQFF
.	TRBV9	TRBJ2-6	.	TGTGCCAGCAGCGTAGGTTCAGGGGCCTCCTCTGGGGCCAACGTCCTGACTTTC	CASSVGSGASSGANVLTF
.	TRBV6-1	TRBJ1-2	.	TGTGCCAGCAGGGAATCGATAGGGGGTTCGGGGGGCTACACCTTC	CASRESIGGSGGYTF
.	TRBV29-1	TRBJ2-2	.	TGCAGCGTTCTGACTCAAACCGGGGAGCTGTTTTTT	CSVLTQTGELFF
TRBD1	TRBV10-1	TRBJ2-7	.	TGCGCCAGCAGTGGACCCGGGACAGGGGACCACGAGCAGTACTTC	CASSGPGTGDHEQYF
TRBD2	TRBV5-4	TRBJ2-3	.	TGTGCCAGCAGTTTTCTTGCCCTAGCGGACTACACAGATACGCAGTATTTT	CASSFLALADYTDTQYF
TRBD1	TRBV30	TRBJ2-7	.	TGTGCCTGGAGTGGGGCCCAACAGGGGGTGGATTACGAGCAGTACTTC	CAWSGAQQGVDYEQYF
TRBD2	TRBV30	TRBJ2-3	.	TGTGCGAGGACTATAGCGGGGGGCACAGATACGCAGTATTTT	CARTIAGGTDTQYF
TRBD2	TRBV15	TRBJ2-1	.	TGTGCCACCAGCGGCTTGGGGGAGGGTTACAATGAGCAGTTCTTC	CATSGLGEGYNEQFF
.	TRBV9	TRBJ2-2	.	TGTGCCAGCAGCGTAGGGGGGGGCAACACCGGGGAGCTGTTTTTT	CASSVGGGNTGELFF
TRBD2	TRBV9	TRBJ2-1	.	TGTGCCAGCAGCGTAACGACTAGCGGGAGGAATGAGCAGTTCTTC	CASSVTTSGRNEQFF
.	TRBV11-2	TRBJ1-6	.	TGTGCCAGCAGCTCCGTACAGGGTCCCTATAATTCACCCCTCCACTTT	CASSSVQGPYNSPLHF
.	TRBV19	TRBJ1-1	.	TGTGCCAGTAGTGCCAGGAAGAACACTGAAGCTTTCTTT	CASSARKNTEAFF